This TCR beta chain was captured in a study of cytomegalovirus exposure and HLA in healthy donors (dated by TCRdb to 2017 to 2019). With respect to the entire study: According to an earlier analysis of 587 of the donors, about 179 million T cells yielded over 100 million unique TCR beta sequences and about 280 Gb of sequence data. The study profiled the T cell repertoires of some 610 subjects by immunosequencing and related them to cytomegalovirus serostatus. Of the roughly 400 genotyped donors, roughly 85% fell in the genetic ancestry cluster associated with self-reported Caucasian donors. Among roughly 370 genotyped donors of the cohort, an average of about 240,000 unique TCR beta nucleotide sequences were sequenced per donor, 15% to 20% of them non-productive. To study patterns of TCR occurrence, a later analysis re-analyzed previously published TCR beta repertoires from several hundred donors and added high-resolution HLA genotyping. Roughly 5 DR-DQ haplotypes were handled as single units for association and clustering, since linkage in the cohort was strong. Rather than using new phenotypic data, the later analysis identified candidate immune exposures from TCR beta sequences and from how often those sequences occurred across donors. Approximately 300 gigabases of sequencing data and 70 million to 100 million unique TCR sequences were included in an early release covering roughly 700 HLA-typed donors. In an earlier analysis of a few hundred of the donors, high-throughput TCR beta sequencing was used to judge whether each TCR beta V gene segment behaved as functional or pseudogenic. The aim of the study was to test whether cataloging public T cell receptors could identify signatures of past pathogen exposure. HLA typing covered class I and class II loci at four-digit resolution. Every discovery cohort repertoire had been produced on one sequencing platform. High-throughput TCR immunosequencing, statistical association of individual TCRs with disease status, and machine learning were combined to predict cytomegalovirus infection status. Alongside the repertoire data, information on donor age, sex, ethnicity and CMV serostatus was compiled. Along with the roughly 670-subject first cohort, a separate validation cohort of 120 different subjects was used. Typing coverage differed by locus: A, B, C, DRB1 and DQB1 were typed in roughly 629-630 donors, DQA1 in 500 to 550, DPA1 in roughly 590, and DPB1 in 450 to 480. In a later genetic analysis, genome-wide SNP genotypes for about 65% of the 666 donors were used, and that subset was treated as a discovery cohort.

On the study overall, not on this receptor specifically: A later analysis found that most CMV-associated TCR beta chains appeared HLA-restricted, with HLA associations seemingly driven largely by CMV exposure. Some IMGT-functional V segments, including TRBV6-2 and TRBV6-3, could not be told apart with the 87-base-pair reads, so those segments were excluded. Strong co-occurrence of HLA alleles, especially DR and DQ, made assigning TCR associations to individual alleles difficult. For the cohort, immune exposure information was limited to CMV serostatus. The classifier was reported to diagnose cytomegalovirus status with high specificity and sensitivity in both the original and validation cohorts. A later genetic analysis reported fewer N-insertions in productive TCRs among donors in an Asian-associated ancestry cluster than the approximately 700-donor mean. The sequencing pipeline was judged likely to have produced a cluster of highly shared sequence variants as a technical artifact. Only TCR beta chains were sequenced in this cohort, and the absence of alpha or paired-chain data limited detectable features. An association between a missense DCLRE1C variant and V-gene and J-gene trimming of TCR beta chains was found in a later genetic analysis and replicated in an independent cohort. A further reported finding was that TCR beta sequences accurately predicted the HLA-A and HLA-B alleles for most subjects in the first cohort. The study gave a list of around 170 TCR beta chains associated with cytomegalovirus. In a later analysis, TCR association rates were found to vary across HLA loci, with the most associated TCRs seen for DRB1 alleles and the fewest for HLA-C alleles. Because some donors lacked HLA typing at each locus, the association tests relied only on the typed subset. Roughly uniform sequencing depth across donors was assumed in presence/absence analyses, although this assumption may not hold. According to the authors, the approach could potentially be generalized to other disease states and immunological phenotypes. A later analysis associated about 17,000 TCR beta sequences with specific HLA alleles at a false discovery rate of 0.05. Over 15 rarely observed V segments, including chromosome 9 orphons, were excluded from the earlier analysis of about 610 of the donors because counts were too low. Linkage disequilibrium might explain the correlated functional status among segregating V segments, but an unknown experimental factor could not be ruled out. A later analysis found that HLA-associated TCR beta chains were more clonally expanded and had lower generation probabilities than equally common non-associated chains. Most TCR sequences were observed very rarely across donors, whereas some public TCRs were present in many individuals. In a later analysis, several top co-occurrence clusters were reported to appear linked to parvovirus B19, influenza, CMV and Epstein-Barr virus. Broadly in line with IMGT annotations, most TCR beta V segments showed up in productive rearrangements about 87% or about 30% of the time in an earlier analysis of roughly 590 of the donors. In vitro tests confirmed that a few of the cytomegalovirus-associated TCR beta chains recognize cytomegalovirus antigens.

The cohort comprised under 700 healthy bone marrow donors. All cohort members were sampled while nominally healthy, although unrecorded immune exposures were likely present. The donor was CMV seronegative and belonged to the group of around 350 seronegative cohort members. Every donor gave a peripheral blood sample, and the peripheral blood mononuclear cells from that sample were used for TCR beta sequencing. The Qiagen DNeasy Blood Extraction Kit was used to extract genomic DNA from the blood cell samples. On this clone itself: The clone's antigen remains unknown. No base-level quality is on record; no much larger clone is a single base apart.

The CDR3 numbers 15 residues from cysteine through phenylalanine. The only DNA kept is the CDR3, 45 bases in frame from the first base. CDR1 and CDR2 are read off the germline V gene as SGDLS and YYNGEE. V loses 0 bases, J loses 1 base, and the germline ends lie 10 bases apart. Library preparation employed the immunoSEQ multiplex PCR assay. For the multiplex PCR, a mixture combining 60 forward primers for TCR Vbeta segments and 13 reverse primers for TCR Jbeta segments was used. Amplification of the CDR3 region of rearranged TCR beta genes was performed with a multiplex PCR assay on genomic DNA. Amplified TCR beta libraries were sequenced as 87-base-pair reads on the Illumina HiSeq System. The published analysis was carried out like this. A later analysis tallied 80 million to 95 million unique TCR beta chains across the roughly 610 repertoires, and some 12 million of those chains were shared by two or more donors. To remove PCR and sequencing errors, raw reads were error-corrected and collapsed into unique sequences using a nearest-neighbor algorithm that merged closely related sequences. V, D and J gene segments were assigned by aligning CDR3 sequences to IMGT reference sequences. Each retained sequence needed at least a six-nucleotide match to both a V gene segment and a J gene segment. Rearrangements were called productive when the CDR3 lacked stop codons and stayed in frame with V and J; all others were non-productive. Following IMGT convention, CDR3 was defined as the stretch from the second conserved V-encoded cysteine up to the conserved J-encoded phenylalanine. The earlier analysis of roughly 590 of the donors excluded any sequence lacking an unambiguous match to a single V gene segment. In an earlier analysis of approximately 610 of the donors, V segments were called functional above 56.7% productive rearrangements and were called segregating when the between-donor standard deviation exceeded 5%. A statistical classification framework was built to diagnose cytomegalovirus status from the catalog of TCR beta chain sequences. A later analysis assigned V and J genes by comparing TCR nucleotide sequences with IMGT/GENE-DB human TR gene sequences. The TCRdist pipeline was used in a later analysis to assign CDR3 sequences and most-parsimonious VDJ recombination scenarios. In a later analysis, each TCR beta chain was defined by its CDR3 amino acid sequence together with its V-gene family, and reads lacking a unique V-gene family were excluded. To address suspected cross-contamination and a sequencing artifact, a later analysis removed roughly 580 highly shared, low-generation-probability nucleotide sequences. In a later analysis, a clonal expansion index for each public chain was calculated from normalized within-repertoire ranks of inferred template counts. Generation probabilities in a later analysis came from a VDJ recombination model fitted to out-of-frame rearrangements, and those results were checked against IGoR. In a later analysis, hypergeometric tests were used to score TCR-TCR, TCR-HLA and TCR-CMV co-occurrence, with a repertoire-size bias correction applied to TCR pairs. To estimate false discovery rates, a later analysis permuted the HLA or CMV assignments 20 times. In a later analysis, co-occurring TCRs were grouped using DBSCAN, with TCRdist sequence similarity added in when clustering inside HLA-allele-positive subsets. Repertoires with fewer than 30,000 or more than 120,000 public chains, plus five repertoires with anomalous nucleotide sharing, were excluded from co-occurrence clustering. TCRdb holds this immuneACCESS table with in-frame rearrangements only. Some clones are missing; in checked studies, unresolved V genes explain under half, and the rest has no known cause. The DNA was the basis for D and trimming; V, J and clone size are from that table. The sample profile shows some 180,000 clones; 82% of them were found once. In total, the top ten clones hold less than 2% of the sample.

The receptor's source is a middle-aged man in good health and CMV-seronegative. The chain couples TRBV9 to TRBJ1-2, with no confidently assigned D gene. The sample taken for sequencing was PBMCs. The CDR3 reads as follows: CASSVGPQFNYGYTF. The nucleotide sequence is TGTGCCAGCAGCGTAGGGCCACAGTTTAACTATGGCTACACCTTC.